This T cell receptor (beta chain) was found in a study of T cells in Graves' hyperthyroidism and ophthalmopathy. It was RNA transcripts that yielded the amplified TCR beta CDR3 regions. The primer set for the first-round RT-PCR of the TCR CDR3 was HTBI. TCRdb redid the calling of the multiplex PCR reads with MiXCR, one entry per CDR3 protein. The data contain 700,000 to 850,000 distinct CDR3 sequences, 35% of them singletons. CDR3 length: 11 amino acids. Trimming stripped 5 bases from V and 11 bases from J, with 10 bases between. The germline gives CDR1 MNHEY, CDR2 SVGEGT. Sequences were obtained from blood. This clonotype was sampled from a woman aged 40 to 50 with Graves' hyperthyroidism. The chain joins TRBV6-2 or TRBV6-3 to TRBJ1-5, with D unclear. The CDR3 sequence is CASSPQWTQHF. In DNA form, the CDR3 reads TGTGCCAGCAGTCCCCAATGGACCCAGCATTTT.